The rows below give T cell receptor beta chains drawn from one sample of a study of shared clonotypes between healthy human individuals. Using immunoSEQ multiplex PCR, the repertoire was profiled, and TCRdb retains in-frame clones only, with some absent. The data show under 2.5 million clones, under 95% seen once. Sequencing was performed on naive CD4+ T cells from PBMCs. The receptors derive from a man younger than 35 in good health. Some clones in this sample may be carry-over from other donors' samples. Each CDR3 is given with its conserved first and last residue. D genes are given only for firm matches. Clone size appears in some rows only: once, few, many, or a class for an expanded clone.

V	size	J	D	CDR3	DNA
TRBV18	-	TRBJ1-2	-	CASSPDSSYGYTF	TGTGCCAGCTCACCCGACAGCTCCTATGGCTACACCTTC
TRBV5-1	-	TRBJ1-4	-	CASSASSGDWGEKLFF	TGCGCCAGCAGCGCATCTTCAGGAGATTGGGGAGAAAAACTGTTTTTT
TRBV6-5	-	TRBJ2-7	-	CASSYRTRKDSYEQYF	TGTGCCAGCAGTTACCGGACCAGAAAAGATTCCTACGAGCAGTACTTC
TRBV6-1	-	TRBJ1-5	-	CASGLERQPQHF	TGTGCCAGCGGGTTGGAGCGGCAGCCCCAGCATTTT
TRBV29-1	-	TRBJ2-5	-	CSVAGPSREETQYF	TGCAGCGTTGCGGGACCCTCTAGAGAAGAGACCCAGTACTTC
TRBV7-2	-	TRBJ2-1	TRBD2	CASSRVTTSGGYNEQFF	TGTGCCAGCAGCCGAGTAACGACTAGCGGGGGATACAATGAGCAGTTCTTC
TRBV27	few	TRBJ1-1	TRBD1	CASSSRQGGEAFF	TGTGCCAGCAGTTCTCGACAGGGTGGCGAAGCTTTCTTT
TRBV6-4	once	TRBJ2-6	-	CASSSGTANSGANVLTF	TGTGCCAGCAGTTCCGGGACGGCCAACTCTGGGGCCAACGTCCTGACTTTC
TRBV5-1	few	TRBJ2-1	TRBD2	CASSLGIAGNEQFF	TGCGCCAGCAGCTTGGGGATAGCGGGGAATGAGCAGTTCTTC
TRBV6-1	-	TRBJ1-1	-	CASIYRVFGTEAFF	TGTGCCAGCATTTACAGGGTCTTCGGGACTGAAGCTTTCTTT
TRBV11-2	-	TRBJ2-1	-	CASRSWGGAFHEQFF	TGTGCCAGCCGATCCTGGGGGGGGGCCTTCCATGAGCAGTTCTTC
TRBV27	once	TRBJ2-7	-	CASSRYGYEQYF	TGTGCCAGCAGCCGATACGGTTACGAGCAGTACTTC
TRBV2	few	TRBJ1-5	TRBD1	CATKTGPLNQPQHF	TGTGCCACCAAGACAGGGCCGTTAAATCAGCCCCAGCATTTT
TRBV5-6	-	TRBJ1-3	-	CASTLGGPGNTIYF	TGTGCCAGCACCCTCGGGGGTCCTGGAAACACCATATATTTT
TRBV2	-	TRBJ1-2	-	CASSASSTSNGYTF	TGTGCCAGCAGTGCGTCCTCAACCTCCAATGGCTACACCTTC
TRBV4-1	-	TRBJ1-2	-	CASSQVDGYTF	TGCGCCAGCAGCCAAGTTGATGGCTACACCTTC
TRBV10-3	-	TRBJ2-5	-	CAIMASGEQYF	TGTGCCATCATGGCATCGGGTGAGCAGTACTTC
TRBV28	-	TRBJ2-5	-	CTTGSSFGETQYF	TGTACTACAGGGAGCAGTTTTGGAGAGACCCAGTACTTC
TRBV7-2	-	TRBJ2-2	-	CASSDPAGELFF	TGTGCCAGCAGCGATCCTGCGGGGGAGCTGTTTTTT
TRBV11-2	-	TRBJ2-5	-	CASSPALGLNVETQYF	TGTGCCAGCAGCCCAGCTTTGGGGCTGAATGTGGAGACCCAGTACTTC